This TCR beta chain was identified in a study of cytomegalovirus exposure and HLA in healthy donors. The ends were cut back, 4 bases at V and 1 base at J, with 14 bases in the middle. The CDR3 runs to 15 residues. Germline CDR1 MNHEY, CDR2 SMNVEV (reference sequence). The PCR was carried out with 60 Vbeta primers and 13 Jbeta primers. The assay was immunoSEQ multiplex PCR, and TCRdb's table has in-frame clones only and misses some. The sample has just under 250,000 clones, about 81% seen once. This clone occurred once. The chain uses TRBV27 and TRBJ2-7; D gene unclear. Sequencing was done on a sample of PBMCs. This receptor was taken from a woman aged 35 to 49 in good health and CMV-seropositive. The CDR3 nucleotides are TGTGCCAGCAGTTCGGCGGCCGCAGATTCCTACGAGCAGTACTTC. Translating it yields CASSSAAADSYEQYF.